This T cell receptor (beta chain) was retrieved from a study of T cells after posttransplantation cyclophosphamide. Findings of the study overall: Skin or GI-infiltrating T cells shared few TRB sequences with blood.

The naive gate required viable CD3+CD4+ or CD3+CD8+ cells with CCR7+CD45RA+CD45RO-CD95-CD27+CD28+ phenotype. The protocol was immunoSEQ multiplex PCR, while the TCRdb copy is restricted to in-frame clones and leaves out a portion. The table has about 16,000 clones, roughly 92% seen once. With regard to this clone: No antigen is known for it.

The sample comprised naive CD4+ T cells sorted from blood. The origin of this receptor is a woman aged 45-65 years in good health and a related stem cell transplant donor.

The CDR3 here is CASSLGLSTGNYGYTF. The DNA for the CDR3 is TGTGCCAGCAGCTTAGGGTTATCGACAGGAAACTATGGCTACACCTTC. This chain links TRBV7-6 with TRBJ1-2, with D possibly being TRBD1 (6 bases). Germline V lookup: CDR1 SGHVS, CDR2 FNYEAQ. V lost 1 base and J 2 bases, leaving 14 bases between the germline ends. This CDR3 contains 16 residues.